The text below deals with one T cell receptor (beta chain). Its antigen target is currently unknown. Base qualities are missing; no much larger clone stands one base away. Whole blood was collected in K2EDTA tubes by collaborating institutions according to the institutions' own protocols. For TCRbeta analysis, collaborators shipped samples in one of three forms: frozen whole blood, isolated PBMCs, or DNA extracted from either of those sample types. The data are from a study of blood T cell repertoires in COVID-19 (dated by TCRdb to 2018 to 2020). Notes on the research overall: Samples covering the acute and convalescent phases of COVID-19 were provided by collaborators in the United States, Italy and Spain. The repertoires were made available in a free public database intended to serve as a resource for research on the immune response to SARS-CoV-2. The dataset comprised deeply sampled blood TCRbeta repertoires from subjects exposed to, actively infected with, or recovered from COVID-19. The sample metadata nearly always contained a de-identified subject ID, COVID-19 status, age in years and sex. The prospective study material was composed of cDNA or gDNA derived from T cells, B-cell-depleted T cells, or PBMCs. Where HLA class I and class II types were available, the types were taken from metadata supplied by the sample provider, not from assay-based typing. The samples were drawn from the first 160 participants of the ongoing ImmuneRACE study and from 950 to 1,500 subjects provided by 6 global collaborators.

Relative to germline, V is 2 bases shorter and J is 3 bases shorter, with 13 bases between their ends. CDR1 SQVTM and CDR2 ANQGSEA are derived from the germline V gene. There are 14 amino acids in the CDR3, from cysteine to phenylalanine inclusive. CDR3 DNA is the only sequence kept; it has 42 bases, read in frame from the first base. TCRbeta CDR3 regions were amplified from genomic DNA by means of the immunoSEQ Assay, a bias-controlled multiplex PCR. The study's processing was this. Nucleated cell counts per sample were estimated from amplification of reference gene primers within the assay. To quantify the absolute abundance of each unique TCRbeta CDR3 rearrangement, sequence reads were collapsed and filtered. Productive Simpson clonality was computed per sample as the square root of Simpson's diversity index over productive rearrangements. TCRdb limited this immuneACCESS table to in-frame rearrangements with V and J called. A share of clones is missing; checked studies link under half to unresolved V genes, and the rest is unexplained. The DNA gave D and trimming, while V, J and clone size come from that table. Across this sample there are roughly 280,000 clones, with around nine tenths seen only once. Of the sample, 2% to 2.5% is held by the ten largest clones.

What the research found in general, with its limitations: Clinical and demographic metadata were provided uncurated, with the amount varying by source and participant.

This TCR came from a man in his fifties with acute or convalescent COVID-19. The chain uses TRBV29-1 and TRBJ2-5, with the D gene call left open. Sequencing was carried out using peripheral blood. The CDR3: CSVESPGAEETQYF. The DNA sequence reads TGCAGCGTTGAATCCCCGGGTGCTGAAGAGACCCAGTACTTC.